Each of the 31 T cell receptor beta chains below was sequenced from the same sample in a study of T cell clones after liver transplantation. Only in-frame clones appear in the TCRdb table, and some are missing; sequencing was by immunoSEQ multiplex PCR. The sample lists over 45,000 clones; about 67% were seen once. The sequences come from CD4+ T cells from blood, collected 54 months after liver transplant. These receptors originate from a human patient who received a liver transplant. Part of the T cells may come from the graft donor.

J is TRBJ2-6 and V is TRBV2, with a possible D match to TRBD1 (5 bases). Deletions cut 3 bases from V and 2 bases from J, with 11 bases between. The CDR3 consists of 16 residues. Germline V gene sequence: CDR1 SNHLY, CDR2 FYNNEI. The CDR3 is CASSDRAHAGANVLTF. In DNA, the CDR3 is TGTGCCAGCAGTGACAGGGCCCATGCTGGGGCCAACGTCCTGACTTTC.

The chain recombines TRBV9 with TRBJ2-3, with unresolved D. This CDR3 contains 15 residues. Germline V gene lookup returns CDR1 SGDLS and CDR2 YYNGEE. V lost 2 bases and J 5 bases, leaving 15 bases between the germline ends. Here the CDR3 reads CASSVTPDGQDTQYF. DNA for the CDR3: TGTGCCAGCAGCGTTACCCCGGACGGTCAAGATACGCAGTATTTT. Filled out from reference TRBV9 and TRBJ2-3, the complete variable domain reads DSGVTQTPKHLITATGQRVTLRCSPRSGDLSVYWYQQSLDQGLQFLIQYYNGEERAKGNILERFSAQQFPDLHSELNLSSLELGDSALYFCASSVTPDGQDTQYFGPGTRLTVL.

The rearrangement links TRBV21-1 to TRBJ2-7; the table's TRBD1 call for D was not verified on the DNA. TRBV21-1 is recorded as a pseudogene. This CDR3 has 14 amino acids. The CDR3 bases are TGTGCCAGCAGCTCCCAAGGGGCCTCCTACGAGCAGTACTTC. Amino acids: CASSSQGASYEQYF.

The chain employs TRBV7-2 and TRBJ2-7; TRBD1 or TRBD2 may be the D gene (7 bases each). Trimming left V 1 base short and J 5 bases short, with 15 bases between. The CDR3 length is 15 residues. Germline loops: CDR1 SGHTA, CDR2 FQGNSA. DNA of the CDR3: TGTGCCAGCAGCTTAGTGGCAGGGGGGAGGGACGAGCAGTACTTC. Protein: CASSLVAGGRDEQYF.

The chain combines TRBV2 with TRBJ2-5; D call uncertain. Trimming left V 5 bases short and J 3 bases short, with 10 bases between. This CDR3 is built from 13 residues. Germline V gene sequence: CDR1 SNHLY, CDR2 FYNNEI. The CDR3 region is CASSPRMEETQYF. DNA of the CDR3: TGTGCCAGCAGTCCTCGGATGGAAGAGACCCAGTACTTC.

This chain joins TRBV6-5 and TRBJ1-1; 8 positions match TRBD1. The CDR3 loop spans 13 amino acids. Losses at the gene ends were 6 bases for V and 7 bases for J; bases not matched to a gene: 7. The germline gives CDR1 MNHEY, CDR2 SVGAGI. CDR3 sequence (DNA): TGTGCCAGCAGCGCCCGGACAGGGAGTGAAGCTTTCTTT. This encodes CASSARTGSEAFF.

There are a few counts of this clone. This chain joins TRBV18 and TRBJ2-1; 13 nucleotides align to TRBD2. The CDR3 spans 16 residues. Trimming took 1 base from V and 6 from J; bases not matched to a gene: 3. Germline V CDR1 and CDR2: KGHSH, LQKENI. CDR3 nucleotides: TGTGCCAGCTCACCACTGACTAGCGGGGGGAGCAATGAGCAGTTCTTC. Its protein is CASSPLTSGGSNEQFF. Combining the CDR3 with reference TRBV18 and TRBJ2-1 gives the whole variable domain NAGVMQNPRHLVRRRGQEARLRCSPMKGHSHVYWYRQLPEEGLKFMVYLQKENIIDESGMPKERFSAEFPKEGPSILRIQQVVRGDSAAYFCASSPLTSGGSNEQFFGPGTRLTVL.

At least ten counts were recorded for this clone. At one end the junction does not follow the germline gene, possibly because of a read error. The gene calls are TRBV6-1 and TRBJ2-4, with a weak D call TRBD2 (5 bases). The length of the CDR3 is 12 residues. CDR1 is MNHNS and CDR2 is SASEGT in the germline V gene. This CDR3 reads CASSSLYGKGDF. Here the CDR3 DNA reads TGTGCCAGCAGTTCCCTCTACGGGAAAGGAGACTTC.

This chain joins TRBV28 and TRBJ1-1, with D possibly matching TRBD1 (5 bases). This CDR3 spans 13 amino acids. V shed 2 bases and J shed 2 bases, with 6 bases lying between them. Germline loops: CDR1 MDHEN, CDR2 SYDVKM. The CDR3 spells CASSLRGNTEAFF. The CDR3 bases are TGTGCCAGCAGTTTAAGGGGAAACACTGAAGCTTTCTTT.

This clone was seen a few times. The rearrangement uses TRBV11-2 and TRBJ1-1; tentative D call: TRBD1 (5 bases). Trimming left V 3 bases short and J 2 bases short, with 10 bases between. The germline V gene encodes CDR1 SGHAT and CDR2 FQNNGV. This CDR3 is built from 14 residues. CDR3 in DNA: TGTGCCAGCAGCTTTTCGGGGGGAAACACTGAAGCTTTCTTT. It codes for CASSFSGGNTEAFF.

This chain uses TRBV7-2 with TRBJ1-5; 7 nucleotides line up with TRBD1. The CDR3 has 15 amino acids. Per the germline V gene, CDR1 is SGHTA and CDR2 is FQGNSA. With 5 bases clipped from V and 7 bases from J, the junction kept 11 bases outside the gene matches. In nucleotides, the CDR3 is TGTGCCAGCAGCGAGACCTGGGCAGGGGGACAGCCCCAGCATTTT. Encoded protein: CASSETWAGGQPQHF.

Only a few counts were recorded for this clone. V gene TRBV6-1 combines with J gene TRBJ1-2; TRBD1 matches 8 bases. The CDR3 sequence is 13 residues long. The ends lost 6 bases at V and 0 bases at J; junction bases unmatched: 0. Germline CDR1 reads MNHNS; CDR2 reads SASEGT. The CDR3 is CASRQGANYGYTF. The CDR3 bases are TGTGCCAGCAGACAGGGGGCTAACTATGGCTACACCTTC.

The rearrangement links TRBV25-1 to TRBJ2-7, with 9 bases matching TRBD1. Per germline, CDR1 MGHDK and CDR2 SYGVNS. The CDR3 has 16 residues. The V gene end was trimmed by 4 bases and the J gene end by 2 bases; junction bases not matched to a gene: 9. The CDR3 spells CASSGQPGQGAYEQYF. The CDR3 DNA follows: TGTGCCAGCAGTGGCCAACCGGGACAGGGCGCCTACGAGCAGTACTTC.

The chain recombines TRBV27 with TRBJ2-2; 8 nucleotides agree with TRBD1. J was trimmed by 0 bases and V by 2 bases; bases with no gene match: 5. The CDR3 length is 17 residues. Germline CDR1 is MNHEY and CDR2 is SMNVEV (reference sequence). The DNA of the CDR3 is TGTGCCAGCAGTTTAGACAGGGGATACGCGAACACCGGGGAGCTGTTTTTT. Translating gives CASSLDRGYANTGELFF.

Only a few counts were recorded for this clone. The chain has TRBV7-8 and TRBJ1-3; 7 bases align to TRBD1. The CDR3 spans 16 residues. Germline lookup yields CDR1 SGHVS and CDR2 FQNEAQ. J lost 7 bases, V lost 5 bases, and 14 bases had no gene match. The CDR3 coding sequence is TGTGCCAGCAGCCACAGACAGGGTTCTTTCGGGAACACCATATATTTT. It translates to CASSHRQGSFGNTIYF.

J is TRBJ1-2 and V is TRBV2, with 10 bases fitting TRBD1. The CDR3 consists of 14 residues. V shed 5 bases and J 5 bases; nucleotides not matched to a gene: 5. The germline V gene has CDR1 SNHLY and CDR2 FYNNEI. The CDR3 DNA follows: TGTGCCAGCAGTCAAAGACAGGGGGCTTATGGCTACACCTTC. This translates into CASSQRQGAYGYTF.

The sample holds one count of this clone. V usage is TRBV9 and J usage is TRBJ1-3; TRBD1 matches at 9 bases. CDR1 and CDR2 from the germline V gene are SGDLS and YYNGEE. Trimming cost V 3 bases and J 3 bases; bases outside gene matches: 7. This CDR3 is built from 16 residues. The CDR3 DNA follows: TGTGCCAGCAGCGCAACCGGGACAGGGATTGGAAACACCATATATTTT. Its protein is CASSATGTGIGNTIYF.

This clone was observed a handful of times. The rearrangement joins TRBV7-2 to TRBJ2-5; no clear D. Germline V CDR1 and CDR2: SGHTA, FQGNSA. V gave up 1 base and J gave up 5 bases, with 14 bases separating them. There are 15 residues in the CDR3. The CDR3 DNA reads TGTGCCAGCAGCTTAGGACCCAGCCGGGCGGAGACCCAGTACTTC. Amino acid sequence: CASSLGPSRAETQYF.

CDR3 DNA sequence: TGTGCCAGCTCATCCAGGAAAAATCAGCCCCAGCATTTT. Protein: CASSSRKNQPQHF. The chain employs TRBV18 and TRBJ1-5, with D unresolved. The CDR3 length is 13 residues. Germline loops: CDR1 KGHSH, CDR2 LQKENI. V dropped 5 bases and J dropped 4 bases, with 9 bases sitting between them.

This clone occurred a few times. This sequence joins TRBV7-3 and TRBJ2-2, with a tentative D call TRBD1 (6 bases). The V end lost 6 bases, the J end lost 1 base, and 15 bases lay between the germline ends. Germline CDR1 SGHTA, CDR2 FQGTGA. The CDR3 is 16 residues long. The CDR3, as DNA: TGTGCCAGCAGGACCGGGACACAAGAGAACACCGGGGAGCTGTTTTTT. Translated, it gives CASRTGTQENTGELFF. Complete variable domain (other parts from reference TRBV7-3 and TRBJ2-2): GAGVSQTPSNKVTEKGKYVELRCDPISGHTALYWYRQSLGQGPEFLIYFQGTGAADDSGLPNDRFFAVRPEGSVSTLKIQRTERGDSAVYLCASRTGTQENTGELFFGEGSRLTVL.

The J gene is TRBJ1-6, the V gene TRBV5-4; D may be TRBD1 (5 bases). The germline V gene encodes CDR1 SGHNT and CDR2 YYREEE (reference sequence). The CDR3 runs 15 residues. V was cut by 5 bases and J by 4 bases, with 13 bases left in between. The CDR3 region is CASSLDTGYNSPLHF. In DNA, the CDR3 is TGTGCCAGCAGTCTAGATACAGGTTATAATTCACCCCTCCACTTT.

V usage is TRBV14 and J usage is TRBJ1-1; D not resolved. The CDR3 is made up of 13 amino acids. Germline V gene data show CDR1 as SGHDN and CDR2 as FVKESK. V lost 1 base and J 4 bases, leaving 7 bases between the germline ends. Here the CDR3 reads CASSQGRTTEAFF. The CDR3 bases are TGTGCCAGCAGCCAAGGCAGGACCACTGAAGCTTTCTTT.

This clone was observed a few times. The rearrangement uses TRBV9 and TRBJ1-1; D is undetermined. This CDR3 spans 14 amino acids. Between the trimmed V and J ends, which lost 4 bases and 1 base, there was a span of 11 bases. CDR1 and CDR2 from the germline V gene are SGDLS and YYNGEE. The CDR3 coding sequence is TGTGCCAGCAGCCCACGGTTTGAGAACACTGAAGCTTTCTTT. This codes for CASSPRFENTEAFF.

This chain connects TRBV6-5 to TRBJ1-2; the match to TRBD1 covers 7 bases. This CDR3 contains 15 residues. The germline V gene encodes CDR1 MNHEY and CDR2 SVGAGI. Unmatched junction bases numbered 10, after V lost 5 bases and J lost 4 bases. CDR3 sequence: CASSLLQGTGYGYTF. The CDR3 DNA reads TGTGCCAGCAGTCTCTTACAGGGGACGGGCTATGGCTACACCTTC.

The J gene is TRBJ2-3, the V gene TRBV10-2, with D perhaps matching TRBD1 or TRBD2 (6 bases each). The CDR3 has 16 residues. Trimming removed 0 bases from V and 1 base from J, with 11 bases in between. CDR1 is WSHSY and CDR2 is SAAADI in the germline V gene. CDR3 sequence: CASSESWGARTDTQYF. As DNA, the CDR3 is TGCGCCAGCAGTGAGTCTTGGGGGGCCCGCACAGATACGCAGTATTTT.

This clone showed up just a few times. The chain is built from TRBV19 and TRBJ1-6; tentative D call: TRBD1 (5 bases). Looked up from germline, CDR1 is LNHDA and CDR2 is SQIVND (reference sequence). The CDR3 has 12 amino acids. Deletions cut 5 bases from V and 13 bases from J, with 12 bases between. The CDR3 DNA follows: TGTGCCAGTAGTGTGGACTGGGGGCCCCTCCACTTT. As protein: CASSVDWGPLHF.

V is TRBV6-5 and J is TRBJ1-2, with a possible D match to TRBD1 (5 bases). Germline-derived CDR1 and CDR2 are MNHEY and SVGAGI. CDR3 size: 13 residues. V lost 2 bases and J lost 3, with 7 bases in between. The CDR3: CASSYGTHYGYTF. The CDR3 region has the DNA TGTGCCAGCAGTTACGGGACTCACTATGGCTACACCTTC.

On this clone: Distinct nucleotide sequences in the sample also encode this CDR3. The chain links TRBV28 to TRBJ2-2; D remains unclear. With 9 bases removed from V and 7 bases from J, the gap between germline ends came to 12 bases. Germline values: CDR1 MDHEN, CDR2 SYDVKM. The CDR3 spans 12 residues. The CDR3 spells CASRPPGGELFF. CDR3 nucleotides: TGTGCCAGTCGACCCCCCGGCGGGGAGCTGTTTTTT.

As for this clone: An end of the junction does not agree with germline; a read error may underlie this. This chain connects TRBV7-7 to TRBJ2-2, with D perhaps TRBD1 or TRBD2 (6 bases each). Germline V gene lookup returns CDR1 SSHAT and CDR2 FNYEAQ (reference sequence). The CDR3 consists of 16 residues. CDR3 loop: CASSLLGGADTGELFF. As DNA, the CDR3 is TGTGCTAGCAGCTTACTGGGGGGCGCAGACACCGGGGAGCTGTTTTTT. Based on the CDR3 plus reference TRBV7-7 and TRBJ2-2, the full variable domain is GAGVSQSPRYKVTKRGQDVTLRCDPISSHATLYWYQQALGQGPEFLTYFNYEAQPDKSGLPSDRFSAERPEGSISTLTIQRTEQRDSAMYRCASSLLGGADTGELFFGEGSRLTVL.

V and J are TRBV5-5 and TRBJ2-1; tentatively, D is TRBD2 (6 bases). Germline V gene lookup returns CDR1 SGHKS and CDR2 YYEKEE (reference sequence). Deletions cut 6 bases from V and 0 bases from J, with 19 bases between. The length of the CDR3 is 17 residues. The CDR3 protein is CASIWEEGTSSYNEQFF. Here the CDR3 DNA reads TGTGCCAGCATCTGGGAGGAGGGGACCAGCTCCTACAATGAGCAGTTCTTC.

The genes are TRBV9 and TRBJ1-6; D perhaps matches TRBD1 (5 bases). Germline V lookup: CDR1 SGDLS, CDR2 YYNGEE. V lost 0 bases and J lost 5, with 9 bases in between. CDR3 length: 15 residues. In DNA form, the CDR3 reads TGTGCCAGCAGCGTAGGGACAACGAATAATTCACCCCTCCACTTT. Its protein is CASSVGTTNNSPLHF.